The 21 T cell receptor beta chains listed next were all sequenced from one sample in a study of cytomegalovirus exposure and HLA in healthy donors. Here immunoSEQ multiplex PCR was the method, and the copy in TCRdb shows in-frame clones only, minus some. In the table there are 150,000 or so clones, 70% to 90% of which are singletons. Sequences were obtained from PBMCs. The receptor source for this set is a man aged 30 to 45 in good health and CMV-seropositive.

The J gene is TRBJ2-3, the V gene TRBV4-3, with 10 bases lining up with TRBD2. CDR3 size: 16 residues. Germline V gene lookup returns CDR1 LGHNA and CDR2 YSLEER. V lost 1 base and J lost 6; bases outside the gene matches: 7. The CDR3 sequence: CASSQGSGGGTDTQYF. CDR3 nucleotides: TGCGCCAGCAGCCAAGGAAGCGGGGGGGGAACGGATACGCAGTATTTT.

This clone was observed once. V usage is TRBV19 and J usage is TRBJ1-1, with D possibly TRBD1 on 5 matching bases. The CDR3 consists of 14 residues. The V end lost 3 bases, the J end lost 5 bases, and 13 bases lay between the germline ends. Germline V gene lookup returns CDR1 LNHDA and CDR2 SQIVND (reference sequence). The CDR3 bases are TGTGCCAGTAGTATGGGGGGATACGGGACTGAAGCTTTCTTT. This translates into CASSMGGYGTEAFF.

This clone appeared a few times. Additional DNA sequences in this sample encode the identical CDR3. V gene TRBV4-3 combines with J gene TRBJ2-7; TRBD2 agrees at 9 bases. V dropped 0 bases and J dropped 0; count of bases not matched to a gene: 3. This CDR3 contains 16 residues. Germline V CDR1 and CDR2: LGHNA, YSLEER. The DNA of the CDR3 is TGCGCCAGCAGCCAAGATCGAGCGGGGGGCTCCTACGAGCAGTACTTC. The encoded protein is CASSQDRAGGSYEQYF.

For this clone: In the same sample, other DNA sequences code for this CDR3. The rearrangement links TRBV6-1 to TRBJ2-7, with TRBD1 identical over 11 bases. The CDR3 has 14 residues. The germline gives CDR1 MNHNS, CDR2 SASEGT. V lost 6 bases, J lost 4 bases, and 5 bases stayed unmatched. CDR3 region: CASRDRGHSYEQYF. CDR3 bases: TGTGCCAGCAGGGACAGGGGGCACTCTTACGAGCAGTACTTC.

The chain recombines TRBV9 with TRBJ1-1, with 9 positions matching TRBD1. CDR3 length: 15 amino acids. Germline-derived CDR1 and CDR2 are SGDLS and YYNGEE. V was pared by 4 bases and J by 5 bases, with 9 bases of the junction left unmatched. The CDR3 sequence is CASSTPTGGFTEAFF. The CDR3 nucleotides are TGTGCCAGCAGCACTCCGACAGGGGGATTTACTGAAGCTTTCTTT.

V is TRBV11-3 and J is TRBJ2-2, with D possibly TRBD1 on 5 matching bases. The ends were cut back, 1 base at V and 3 bases at J, with 9 bases in the middle. The CDR3 runs 15 residues. CDR1 SGHNT and CDR2 YENEEA come from the germline V gene. CDR3 sequence (DNA): TGTGCCAGCAGCTTAGGGCAGGGCGACACCGGGGAGCTGTTTTTT. It translates to CASSLGQGDTGELFF.

This sequence joins TRBV4-2 and TRBJ1-2; 9 bases match TRBD1. Germline V gene sequence: CDR1 LGHNA, CDR2 YNFKEQ. The CDR3 runs 15 residues. Losses at the gene ends were 1 base for V and 7 bases for J; bases not matched to a gene: 7. The CDR3 bases are TGTGCCAGCAGCCAAGGGGACAGGGAAAGAATTGGCTACACCTTC. This codes for CASSQGDRERIGYTF.

This chain uses TRBV10-3 with TRBJ2-5; 8 bases line up with TRBD1. The CDR3 has 16 residues. Germline CDR1 reads ENHRY; CDR2 reads SYGVKD. Unmatched junction bases numbered 6, after V lost 2 bases and J lost 1 base. CDR3 sequence: CAISEPDRAFQETQYF. The CDR3 coding sequence is TGTGCCATCAGTGAGCCGGACAGGGCTTTCCAAGAGACCCAGTACTTC.

The chain combines TRBV5-4 with TRBJ2-3, with TRBD2 matching 7 bases. CDR3 size: 15 residues. The germline V gene has CDR1 SGHNT and CDR2 YYREEE (reference sequence). The J segment lost 2 bases and the V segment lost 4 bases, leaving 7 bases of the junction unmatched. The CDR3 sequence: CASSNLAELTDTQYF. CDR3 in DNA: TGTGCCAGCAGCAATCTAGCGGAACTCACAGATACGCAGTATTTT.

The rearrangement joins TRBV6-6 to TRBJ1-2; TRBD1 is a possible D gene (5 bases). Trimming left V 5 bases short and J 2 bases short, with 9 bases between. Germline V lookup: CDR1 MNHNY, CDR2 SVGAGI (reference sequence). The CDR3 length is 13 residues. The CDR3 region has the DNA TGTGCCAGCAGTCCCGACAGCAACTATGGCTACACCTTC. Protein product: CASSPDSNYGYTF.

This sequence joins TRBV25-1 and TRBJ1-2; 9 bases are a match to TRBD1. V shed 9 bases and J 1 base; nucleotides not matched to a gene: 6. The germline V gene has CDR1 MGHDK and CDR2 SYGVNS. The CDR3 spans 14 residues. CDR3 residues: CASSRDRVNYGYTF. The CDR3 bases are TGTGCCAGTTCACGGGACAGGGTTAACTATGGCTACACCTTC.

In its sample, this clone was seen once. The chain employs TRBV11-2 and TRBJ1-1, with unresolved D. Trimming removed 4 bases from V and 1 base from J, with 13 bases in between. Germline CDR1 is SGHAT and CDR2 is FQNNGV. This CDR3 is built from 15 residues. CDR3 bases: TGTGCCAGCAGCTATAGTGGCGGAACGAACACTGAAGCTTTCTTT. This encodes CASSYSGGTNTEAFF.

This clone was seen just once. The chain links TRBV7-2 to TRBJ2-3, with 8 bases identical to TRBD2. This CDR3 region has 18 residues. V shed 6 bases and J 2 bases; nucleotides not matched to a gene: 16. CDR1 is SGHTA and CDR2 is FQGNSA in the germline V gene. CDR3 DNA sequence: TGTGCCAGCAGGCAGCCCAGTACGCGGGGGGACCTCACAGATACGCAGTATTTT. This gives the protein CASRQPSTRGDLTDTQYF.

This chain connects TRBV6-1 to TRBJ2-7; the match to TRBD1 covers 7 bases. The V gene's germline CDR1 is MNHNS and CDR2 SASEGT. The CDR3 loop spans 15 amino acids. V lost 3 bases, J lost 2 bases, and 7 bases stayed unmatched. CDR3 loop: CASSEPPTGAYEQYF. The CDR3 DNA follows: TGTGCCAGCAGTGAGCCCCCAACAGGGGCCTACGAGCAGTACTTC.

This clone was observed a single time. CDR3 in DNA: TGCAGCTTATTGGGACTAGCGAACCAAGAGACCCAGTACTTC. It is translated as CSLLGLANQETQYF. The chain employs TRBV29-1 and TRBJ2-5; the match to TRBD2 covers 10 bases. Germline CDR1 reads SQVTM; CDR2 reads ANQGSEA. V was clipped by 8 bases and J by 0 bases; unmatched bases: 6. This CDR3 has 14 amino acids.

This clone was seen many times. V is TRBV7-8 and J is TRBJ1-2; D is perhaps TRBD1 (6 bases). This CDR3 is built from 13 residues. V was trimmed by 0 bases and J by 8 bases, leaving 10 bases between them. The V gene's germline CDR1 is SGHVS and CDR2 FQNEAQ. The CDR3 bases are TGTGCCAGCAGCTTAGCAACAGGGTTGGGCTACACCTTC. Protein product: CASSLATGLGYTF.

This chain links TRBV6-5 with TRBJ2-7, with TRBD1 matching over 9 bases. The CDR3 extends over 15 amino acids. The V gene's germline CDR1 is MNHEY and CDR2 SVGAGI. V shed 6 bases, J shed 1 base, and the junction held 7 bases outside the gene matches. In DNA form, the CDR3 reads TGTGCCAGCAGAGCCGGGACAGGGATTTCCTACGAGCAGTACTTC. Protein sequence: CASRAGTGISYEQYF.

This clone appeared a few times. This sequence joins TRBV7-2 and TRBJ2-5; no reliable D call. Germline V lookup: CDR1 SGHTA, CDR2 FQGNSA. This CDR3 spans 14 amino acids. The V and J ends lost 1 base and 6 bases respectively, with 12 bases between them. CDR3 in amino acids: CASSLDSSVQTQYF. The CDR3 coding sequence is TGTGCCAGCAGCTTAGACAGTTCTGTACAGACCCAGTACTTC.

This chain links TRBV11-3 with TRBJ2-2; D is uncertain. V lost 1 base, J lost 7 bases, and 10 bases lay in between. The CDR3 runs 14 residues. Germline values: CDR1 SGHNT, CDR2 YENEEA. The CDR3, as DNA: TGTGCCAGCAGCTTAGGAGTGATCGGCGGGGAGCTGTTTTTT. Amino acid sequence: CASSLGVIGGELFF.

This chain links TRBV11-2 with TRBJ1-3; no definite D call. The V end lost 3 bases, the J end lost 7 bases, and 10 bases lay between the germline ends. Germline values: CDR1 SGHAT, CDR2 FQNNGV. CDR3 length equals 13 residues. CDR3 protein: CASSLSERNTIYF. The CDR3 nucleotides are TGTGCCAGCAGCTTGAGTGAGCGGAACACCATATATTTT. The full variable domain, completed using reference TRBV11-2 and TRBJ1-3, is EAGVAQSPRYKIIEKRQSVAFWCNPISGHATLYWYQQILGQGPKLLIQFQNNGVVDDSQLPKDRFSAERLKGVDSTLKIQPAKLEDSAVYLCASSLSERNTIYFGEGSWLTVV.

This chain uses TRBV6-6 with TRBJ1-5, with D hard to call. Germline V gene sequence: CDR1 MNHNY, CDR2 SVGAGI (reference sequence). Deletions cut 7 bases from V and 2 bases from J, with 9 bases between. This CDR3 comprises 13 residues. The CDR3 nucleotides read TGTGCCAGCACCCCCGCGGGCAATCAGCCCCAGCATTTT. Its translation: CASTPAGNQPQHF.